These T cell receptor beta chains were read from a single sample in a study of cytomegalovirus exposure and HLA in healthy donors. Method: immunoSEQ multiplex PCR; TCRdb's copy keeps in-frame clones and lacks some. The table includes fewer than 100,000 clones, around 8% detected once. The sequenced sample was PBMCs. The receptors originated from a man aged 50-60 years in good health and CMV-seronegative. Each CDR3 is given with its conserved first and last residue. D genes are given only for firm matches. Clone size is shown for a subset of rows, as once, few, many or a class of expanded clone.

DNA,CDR3,size,V,J,D
TGTGCCAGCAGCTTACAAACTACGCCAGCTTTCTTT,CASSLQTTPAFF,-,TRBV13,TRBJ1-1,-
TGTGCCAGCACCGGCGGGGTGCCGGGGCCGGCTTTCTTT,CASTGGVPGPAFF,few,TRBV28,TRBJ1-1,-
TGCGCCAGCAGTGAGCCTCCGACGGGGGGTAGCAATCAGCCCCAGCATTTT,CASSEPPTGGSNQPQHF,-,TRBV10-2,TRBJ1-5,-
TGTGCCAGTAGCCGGGACACCAACACCGGGGAGCTGTTTTTT,CASSRDTNTGELFF,few,TRBV6-5,TRBJ2-2,-
TGTGCCAGCAGCGCCGTGGGGGGGCCCACCGGAGAGCTGTTTTTT,CASSAVGGPTGELFF,-,TRBV2,TRBJ2-2,-
TGTGCCAGCAGTTGGACTAGCGGGGGGGCTGACGGGGAGCTGTTTTTT,CASSWTSGGADGELFF,-,TRBV6-5,TRBJ2-2,TRBD2
TGTGCCAGTAGCCCTACACCAGGGGTTCCTCAATCTGGGGCCAACGTCCTGACTTTC,CASSPTPGVPQSGANVLTF,few,TRBV19,TRBJ2-6,-
TGTGCCAGCAGCGCCCGGGACAGTGGCACAGATACGCAGTATTTT,CASSARDSGTDTQYF,-,TRBV11-3,TRBJ2-3,TRBD1
TGTGCCAGCAGCCCCGGGACTAGAAACACCGGGGAGCTGTTTTTT,CASSPGTRNTGELFF,-,TRBV9,TRBJ2-2,TRBD2
TGTGCCAGCAGGGAAAATAAAGGGGGCACAGATACGCAGTATTTT,CASRENKGGTDTQYF,few,TRBV6-1,TRBJ2-3,-
TGTGCCATCCGCAGTCAGCGGGAGCAGTACTTC,CAIRSQREQYF,-,TRBV10-3,TRBJ2-7,-
TGTGCCAGCAGTTTCCTAGCACCCGAGCAGTACTTC,CASSFLAPEQYF,-,TRBV2,TRBJ2-7,-
TGTGCCAGCAGCTTTGGACAGGGTTCCTACGAGCAGTACTTC,CASSFGQGSYEQYF,few,TRBV5-4,TRBJ2-7,TRBD1
TGTGCCAGCAGCGCGCTCGAGGGCGGGGCAGGCACCCTCCACTTT,CASSALEGGAGTLHF,few,TRBV9,TRBJ1-6,-
TGTGCCAGCAACAGGACAGGGGATGGTGGAAACACCATATATTTT,CASNRTGDGGNTIYF,few,TRBV21-1,TRBJ1-3,-
TGCGCCAGCAGTGAGGGACAGGGTAGCGAGCAGTACTTC,CASSEGQGSEQYF,-,TRBV10-1,TRBJ2-7,TRBD1
TGTGCCAGCAGTGAAGCAGCCGGGACAGGGGAGGAGACCCAGTACTTC,CASSEAAGTGEETQYF,many,TRBV6-1,TRBJ2-5,TRBD1
TGTGCCAGCAGTCCGGGATCGACAGGGGGCACCTACGAGCAGTACTTC,CASSPGSTGGTYEQYF,-,TRBV28,TRBJ2-7,TRBD1
TGTGCCAGCAGCTTAGAATTGCGGCAGACCGGGGAGCTGTTTTTT,CASSLELRQTGELFF,few,TRBV7-9,TRBJ2-2,-
TGTGCCAGCCACAGGTCAGGGATTTCCTACAATGAGCAGTTCTTC,CASHRSGISYNEQFF,few,TRBV2,TRBJ2-1,-
TGCGCCAGCAGTCGAAGACAGGGGACTGGTAACGTCCTGACTTTC,CASSRRQGTGNVLTF,few,TRBV5-1,TRBJ2-6,TRBD1
TGCAGCGTTGCCCGGAACTATGGCTACACCTTC,CSVARNYGYTF,few,TRBV29-1,TRBJ1-2,-
TGTGCCAGCAGCGTGACAAACAGGGCTGGGGCCAACGTCCTGACTTTC,CASSVTNRAGANVLTF,few,TRBV9,TRBJ2-6,-
TGTGCCAGCAGTTTAGTTGGACAGGGGAACTATGGCTACACCTTC,CASSLVGQGNYGYTF,-,TRBV27,TRBJ1-2,TRBD1
TGTGCCAGCAGCGTAGGGGGTTATGGGAGAAACACCGGGGAGCTGTTTTTT,CASSVGGYGRNTGELFF,-,TRBV9,TRBJ2-2,-
TGCAGTGCTAGAGATAATATTCACACCTTC,CSARDNIHTF,-,TRBV20-1,TRBJ1-2,-
TGTGCCAGCAGCCCCCGATTAGCGGGGGGTGGAGATACGCAGTATTTT,CASSPRLAGGGDTQYF,-,TRBV11-2,TRBJ2-3,TRBD2
TGCGCCAGCCGCCGGGGGGACTACGAGCAGTACTTC,CASRRGDYEQYF,-,TRBV5-1,TRBJ2-7,TRBD2
TGTGCCAGCAGCTTGGGGACTAACTCCTACGAGCAGTACTTC,CASSLGTNSYEQYF,-,TRBV5-4,TRBJ2-7,-
TGTGCCAGCAGTGCGTTCCCTGGAGGAGAAAAACTGTTTTTT,CASSAFPGGEKLFF,-,TRBV6-4,TRBJ1-4,-